A selection of T cell receptor beta chains follows, all from one sample in a study of blood T cell repertoires in COVID-19. Produced via immunoSEQ multiplex PCR; TCRdb's table is partial and in-frame only. The repertoire holds about 160,000 clones, with 70% to 90% as singletons. Sequenced material: peripheral blood. The receptors were sampled from a woman aged 45-65 years with COVID-19, enrolled during active disease. CDR3s include the opening cysteine and the closing phenylalanine or tryptophan. Each record gives: J gene, clone size, D gene, V gene, CDR3 DNA, CDR3 protein. The D gene is left open where the match is weak. Not all rows give a size; the values are once, few, many and, for expanded clones, a class.

j_call: TRBJ2-1; clone_size: NA; d_call: TRBD1; v_call: TRBV19; cdr3_nt: TGTGCCAGTAGTAGCGGAAGACAGGGTAATGAGCAGTTCTTC; cdr3_aa: CASSSGRQGNEQFF
j_call: TRBJ2-3; clone_size: NA; d_call: NA; v_call: TRBV5-1; cdr3_nt: TGCGCCAGCAGCCCGGATAGCACTAGCACAGATACGCAGTATTTT; cdr3_aa: CASSPDSTSTDTQYF
j_call: TRBJ1-6; clone_size: NA; d_call: NA; v_call: TRBV28; cdr3_nt: TGTGCCACCGGGACACCATATAATTCACCCCTCCACTTT; cdr3_aa: CATGTPYNSPLHF
j_call: TRBJ1-2; clone_size: NA; d_call: NA; v_call: TRBV4-2; cdr3_nt: TGTGCCAGCAGCCAAGACTGGGCGTCTGCGCACTATGGCTACACCTTC; cdr3_aa: CASSQDWASAHYGYTF
j_call: TRBJ2-3; clone_size: NA; d_call: TRBD2; v_call: TRBV7-3; cdr3_nt: TGTGCCAGCAGCTTACGGCTAGCGGGCACAGATACGCAGTATTTT; cdr3_aa: CASSLRLAGTDTQYF
j_call: TRBJ1-4; clone_size: NA; d_call: NA; v_call: TRBV19; cdr3_nt: TGTGCCAGTAGTGGCGGAGCAACTAATGAAAAACTGTTTTTT; cdr3_aa: CASSGGATNEKLFF
j_call: TRBJ2-7; clone_size: NA; d_call: NA; v_call: TRBV10-3; cdr3_nt: TGTGCCACCCGAAGAGTGTTGGTCTACGAGCAGTACTTC; cdr3_aa: CATRRVLVYEQYF
j_call: TRBJ2-1; clone_size: NA; d_call: NA; v_call: TRBV2; cdr3_nt: TGTGCCAGCAGTGGTGGTAGCCTCAATGAGCAGTTCTTC; cdr3_aa: CASSGGSLNEQFF
j_call: TRBJ1-4; clone_size: NA; d_call: TRBD1; v_call: TRBV7-2; cdr3_nt: TGTGCCAGCAGCTACCGGACAGGGACTAATGAAAAACTGTTTTTT; cdr3_aa: CASSYRTGTNEKLFF
j_call: TRBJ1-3; clone_size: NA; d_call: TRBD1; v_call: TRBV11-2; cdr3_nt: TGTGCCAGCAGCTCGCTCCTTGGGACAGGCCGCTCTGGAAACACCATATATTTT; cdr3_aa: CASSSLLGTGRSGNTIYF
j_call: TRBJ1-5; clone_size: NA; d_call: NA; v_call: TRBV4-1; cdr3_nt: TGCGCCAGCAGCCAAGAAGGCCTCAACTACAATCAGCCCCAGCATTTT; cdr3_aa: CASSQEGLNYNQPQHF
j_call: TRBJ1-5; clone_size: NA; d_call: NA; v_call: TRBV27; cdr3_nt: TGTGCCAGCAGCCATGACAGTAATCAGCCCCAGCATTTT; cdr3_aa: CASSHDSNQPQHF
j_call: TRBJ2-5; clone_size: NA; d_call: NA; v_call: TRBV6-2/TRBV6-3; cdr3_nt: TGTGCCAGCAGCCGCCCCCCTCTAGCAGAGACCCAGTACTTC; cdr3_aa: CASSRPPLAETQYF
j_call: TRBJ2-3; clone_size: NA; d_call: NA; v_call: TRBV5-1; cdr3_nt: TGCGCCAGCAGACGACAGAGCACAGATACGCAGTATTTT; cdr3_aa: CASRRQSTDTQYF
j_call: TRBJ1-3; clone_size: few; d_call: NA; v_call: TRBV30; cdr3_nt: TGTGCCTGGGGGAGGAGGGATAGGGCTGGAAACACCATATATTTT; cdr3_aa: CAWGRRDRAGNTIYF
j_call: TRBJ2-3; clone_size: NA; d_call: NA; v_call: TRBV6-4; cdr3_nt: TGTGCCAGCAGTGCCCAGGGTTCTAGCACAGATACGCAGTATTTT; cdr3_aa: CASSAQGSSTDTQYF
j_call: TRBJ2-1; clone_size: NA; d_call: NA; v_call: TRBV11-2; cdr3_nt: TGTGCCAGCAGCCCTACAGGGAGTGAGCAGTTCTTC; cdr3_aa: CASSPTGSEQFF
j_call: TRBJ1-1; clone_size: NA; d_call: NA; v_call: TRBV5-4; cdr3_nt: TGTGCCAGCAGCTCGACAGCGAACACTGAAGCTTTCTTT; cdr3_aa: CASSSTANTEAFF
j_call: TRBJ2-3; clone_size: NA; d_call: NA; v_call: TRBV10-3; cdr3_nt: TGTGCCATCAAGCGACCGAGCACAGATACGCAGTATTTT; cdr3_aa: CAIKRPSTDTQYF
j_call: TRBJ1-2; clone_size: NA; d_call: NA; v_call: TRBV3-1/TRBV3-2; cdr3_nt: TGTGCCAGCAGCCCTGGAGGGTCAACAACATACTACACCTTC; cdr3_aa: CASSPGGSTTYYTF
j_call: TRBJ2-3; clone_size: NA; d_call: TRBD1; v_call: TRBV6-1; cdr3_nt: TGTGCCAGCAGTGAAATGGGGCAGGGGGCAGATACGCAGTATTTT; cdr3_aa: CASSEMGQGADTQYF
j_call: TRBJ1-6; clone_size: NA; d_call: NA; v_call: TRBV18; cdr3_nt: TGTGCCAGCTCACCACCGAGATTGAGCTCCTATAATTCACCCCTCCACTTT; cdr3_aa: CASSPPRLSSYNSPLHF
j_call: TRBJ2-7; clone_size: once; d_call: TRBD1; v_call: TRBV28; cdr3_nt: TGTGCCAGCAGTGCCCCGGGACAGGGTCGGTACGAGCAGTACTTC; cdr3_aa: CASSAPGQGRYEQYF
j_call: TRBJ2-3; clone_size: NA; d_call: NA; v_call: TRBV6-2/TRBV6-3; cdr3_nt: TGTGCCAGCAGTTACCCGCCTATAACAGATACGCAGTATTTT; cdr3_aa: CASSYPPITDTQYF
j_call: TRBJ2-3; clone_size: NA; d_call: NA; v_call: TRBV4-2; cdr3_nt: TGTGCCAGCAGCCAAGGCTTCGCGGCTTCGGATACGCAGTATTTT; cdr3_aa: CASSQGFAASDTQYF
j_call: TRBJ2-3; clone_size: NA; d_call: TRBD2; v_call: TRBV7-2; cdr3_nt: TGTGCCAGCAGCTCCCCTAGCTCGAGCGGGGGGAAAATAGATACGCAGTATTTT; cdr3_aa: CASSSPSSSGGKIDTQYF
j_call: TRBJ2-7; clone_size: NA; d_call: TRBD2; v_call: TRBV5-1; cdr3_nt: TGCGCCAGCAGCGACGGGACTAGCGGGGGATACGAGCAGTACTTC; cdr3_aa: CASSDGTSGGYEQYF
j_call: TRBJ2-5; clone_size: NA; d_call: NA; v_call: TRBV7-2; cdr3_nt: TGTGCCAGCAGCTTCGGCGGGGCGGGAGAGACCCAGTACTTC; cdr3_aa: CASSFGGAGETQYF
j_call: TRBJ2-7; clone_size: few; d_call: TRBD2; v_call: TRBV4-1; cdr3_nt: TGCGCCAGCAGCCACCCCCGACTAGCGGGGGGCTCTTACGAGCAGTACTTC; cdr3_aa: CASSHPRLAGGSYEQYF
j_call: TRBJ2-1; clone_size: once; d_call: TRBD1; v_call: TRBV7-3; cdr3_nt: TGTGCCAGCAGCTCGACAGGGGACCACAATGAGCAGTTCTTC; cdr3_aa: CASSSTGDHNEQFF
j_call: TRBJ2-7; clone_size: NA; d_call: NA; v_call: TRBV12-5; cdr3_nt: TGTGCTAGTGGTGACTACTCTCCCGAGCAGTACTTC; cdr3_aa: CASGDYSPEQYF
j_call: TRBJ1-6; clone_size: NA; d_call: TRBD1; v_call: TRBV7-9; cdr3_nt: TGTGCCAGCAGCTTCCCGGACAGGGCTTCACCCCTCCACTTT; cdr3_aa: CASSFPDRASPLHF
j_call: TRBJ2-1; clone_size: NA; d_call: TRBD2; v_call: TRBV24-1; cdr3_nt: TGTGCCACCAGTGATTATACAGCGGGGGCCTACAATGAGCAGTTCTTC; cdr3_aa: CATSDYTAGAYNEQFF
j_call: TRBJ2-1; clone_size: NA; d_call: TRBD2; v_call: TRBV6-4; cdr3_nt: TGTGCCAGCAGTGACGGGGAGGGAGGAAATGAGCAGTTCTTC; cdr3_aa: CASSDGEGGNEQFF
j_call: TRBJ1-2; clone_size: NA; d_call: NA; v_call: TRBV30; cdr3_nt: TGTGCCTGGAGTGTACGCTTAGGCGCGGATGGCTACACCTTC; cdr3_aa: CAWSVRLGADGYTF
j_call: TRBJ1-1; clone_size: NA; d_call: NA; v_call: TRBV21-1; cdr3_nt: TGTGCCAGCAGCATCGCAGTTCCGCTGAACACTGAAGCTTTCTTT; cdr3_aa: CASSIAVPLNTEAFF
j_call: TRBJ2-1; clone_size: few; d_call: NA; v_call: TRBV4-1; cdr3_nt: TGCGCCAGCAGCCGTCCGACGGGGGGCCCCTTACAGTTCTTC; cdr3_aa: CASSRPTGGPLQFF
j_call: TRBJ2-5; clone_size: NA; d_call: NA; v_call: TRBV5-6; cdr3_nt: TGTGCCAGCTCTATCGGACAGCAAGAGACCCAGTACTTC; cdr3_aa: CASSIGQQETQYF
j_call: TRBJ1-1; clone_size: NA; d_call: TRBD1; v_call: TRBV9; cdr3_nt: TGTGCCAGCAGCGAGACAGGGGGCCAAACTGAAGCTTTCTTT; cdr3_aa: CASSETGGQTEAFF
j_call: TRBJ2-5; clone_size: NA; d_call: NA; v_call: TRBV5-1; cdr3_nt: TGCGCCAGCAGCTTGGCCGCAGGATCCTACCAAGAGACCCAGTACTTC; cdr3_aa: CASSLAAGSYQETQYF
j_call: TRBJ1-3; clone_size: NA; d_call: NA; v_call: TRBV9; cdr3_nt: TGTGCCAGCAGCGCCGGGACACCCATCGGAAACACCATATATTTT; cdr3_aa: CASSAGTPIGNTIYF
j_call: TRBJ2-2; clone_size: once; d_call: TRBD2; v_call: TRBV19; cdr3_nt: TGTGCCAGCAATCCTAGCGGGGGATACACCGGGGAGCTGTTTTTT; cdr3_aa: CASNPSGGYTGELFF
j_call: TRBJ1-1; clone_size: once; d_call: NA; v_call: TRBV3-1/TRBV3-2; cdr3_nt: TGTGCCAGCAGCCAACCAACAGTTAGTATGAACACTGAAGCTTTCTTT; cdr3_aa: CASSQPTVSMNTEAFF
j_call: TRBJ2-2; clone_size: few; d_call: NA; v_call: TRBV19; cdr3_nt: TGTGCCAGTAGCATCTCCCGGGACTCCAGACAAGGGGAGCTGTTTTTT; cdr3_aa: CASSISRDSRQGELFF